This TCR beta chain was captured in a study of T cell changes during pregnancy in multiple sclerosis. V lost 5 bases and J lost 2; bases outside the gene matches: 11. Germline CDR1 is SGHNT and CDR2 is YENEEA. There are 16 residues in the CDR3. Sequencing used immunoSEQ multiplex PCR; TCRdb keeps in-frame clones, though not all of them. The repertoire holds about 64,000 clones, with about nine tenths as singletons. This clone was detected only once. Here the sequenced sample was peripheral blood, taken in the third trimester of pregnancy. This clonotype was obtained from a female donor in good health, enrolled as a control in a pregnancy study. The chain links TRBV11-3 to TRBJ2-7; the match to TRBD1 covers 8 bases. DNA for the CDR3: TGTGCCAGCAGCCAGGACGACAGGGGTCTTACCTACGAGCAGTACTTC. It yields the protein CASSQDDRGLTYEQYF.